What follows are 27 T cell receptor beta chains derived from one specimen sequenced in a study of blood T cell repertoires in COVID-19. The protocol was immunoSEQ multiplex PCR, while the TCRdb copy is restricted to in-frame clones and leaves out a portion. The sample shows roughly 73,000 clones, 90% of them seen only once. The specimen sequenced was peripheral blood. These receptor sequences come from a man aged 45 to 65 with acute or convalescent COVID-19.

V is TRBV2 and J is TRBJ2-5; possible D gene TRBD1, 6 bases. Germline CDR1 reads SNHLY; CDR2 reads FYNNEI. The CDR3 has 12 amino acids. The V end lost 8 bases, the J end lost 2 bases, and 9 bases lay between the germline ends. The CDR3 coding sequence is TGTGCCAGCTTGGACAGTCAAGAGACCCAGTACTTC. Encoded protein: CASLDSQETQYF.

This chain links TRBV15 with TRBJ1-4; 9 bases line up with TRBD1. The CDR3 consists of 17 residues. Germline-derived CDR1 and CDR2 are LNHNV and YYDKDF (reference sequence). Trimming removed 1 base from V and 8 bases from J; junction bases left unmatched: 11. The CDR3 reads CATSRVRYGTGQEKLFF. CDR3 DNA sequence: TGTGCCACCAGCAGAGTGCGGTACGGGACAGGGCAAGAAAAACTGTTTTTT.

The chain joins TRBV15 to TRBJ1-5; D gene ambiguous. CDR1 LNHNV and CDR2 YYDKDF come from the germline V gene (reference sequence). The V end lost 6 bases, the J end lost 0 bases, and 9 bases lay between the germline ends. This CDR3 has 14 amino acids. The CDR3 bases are TGTGCCACCAGGGGCACGATTAGCAATCAGCCCCAGCATTTT. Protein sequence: CATRGTISNQPQHF.

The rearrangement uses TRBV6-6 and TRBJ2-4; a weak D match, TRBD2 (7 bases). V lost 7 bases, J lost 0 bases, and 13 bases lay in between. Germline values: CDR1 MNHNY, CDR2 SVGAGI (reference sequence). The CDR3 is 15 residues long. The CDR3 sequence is CASTREGGAKNIQYF. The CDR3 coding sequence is TGTGCCAGCACCAGGGAGGGGGGAGCCAAAAACATTCAGTACTTC.

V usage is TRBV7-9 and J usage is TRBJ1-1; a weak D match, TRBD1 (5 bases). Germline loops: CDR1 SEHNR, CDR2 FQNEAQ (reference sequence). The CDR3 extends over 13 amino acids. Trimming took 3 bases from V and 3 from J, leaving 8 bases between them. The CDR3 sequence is CASSFRRDTEAFF. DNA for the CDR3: TGTGCCAGCAGCTTTCGCAGGGACACTGAAGCTTTCTTT.

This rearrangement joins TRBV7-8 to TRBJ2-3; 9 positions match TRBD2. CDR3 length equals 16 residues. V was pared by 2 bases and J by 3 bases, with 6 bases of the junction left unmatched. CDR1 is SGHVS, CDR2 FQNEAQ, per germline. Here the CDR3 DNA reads TGTGCCAGCAGCTTAATGCGCGGGGGGGGTACAGATACGCAGTATTTT. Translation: CASSLMRGGGTDTQYF.

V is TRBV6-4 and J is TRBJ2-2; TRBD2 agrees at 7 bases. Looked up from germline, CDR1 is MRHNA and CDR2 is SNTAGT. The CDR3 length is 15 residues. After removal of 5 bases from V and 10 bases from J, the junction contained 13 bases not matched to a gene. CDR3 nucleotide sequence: TGTGCCAGCAGTCGCCAAGCGGGAATTGCTGTGGAGCTGTTTTTT. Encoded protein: CASSRQAGIAVELFF.

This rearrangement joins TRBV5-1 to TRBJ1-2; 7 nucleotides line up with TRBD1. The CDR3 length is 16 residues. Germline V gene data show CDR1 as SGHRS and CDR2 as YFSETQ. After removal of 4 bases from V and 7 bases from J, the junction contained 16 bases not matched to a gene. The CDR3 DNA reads TGCGCCAGCAGCCCAGGGACAGTACCCCGTGTTGCTGGCTACACCTTC. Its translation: CASSPGTVPRVAGYTF.

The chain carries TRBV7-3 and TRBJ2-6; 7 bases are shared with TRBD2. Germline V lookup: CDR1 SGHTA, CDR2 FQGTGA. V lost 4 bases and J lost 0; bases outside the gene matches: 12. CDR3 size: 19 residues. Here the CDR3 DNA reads TGTGCCAGCAGCTCGATAGCGGGTTGGGTCGGCTCTGGGGCCAACGTCCTGACTTTC. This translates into CASSSIAGWVGSGANVLTF.

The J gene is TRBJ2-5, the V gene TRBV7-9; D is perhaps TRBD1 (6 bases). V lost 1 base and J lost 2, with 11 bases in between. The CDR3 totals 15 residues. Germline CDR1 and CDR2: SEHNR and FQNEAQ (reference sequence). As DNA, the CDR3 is TGTGCCAGCAGCTTAGTAGGAGGACAGCAAGAGACCCAGTACTTC. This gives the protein CASSLVGGQQETQYF. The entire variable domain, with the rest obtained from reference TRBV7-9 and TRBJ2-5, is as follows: DTGVSQNPRHKITKRGQNVTFRCDPISEHNRLYWYRQTLGQGPEFLTYFQNEAQLEKSRLLSDRFSAERPKGSFSTLEIQRTEQGDSAMYLCASSLVGGQQETQYFGPGTRLLVL.

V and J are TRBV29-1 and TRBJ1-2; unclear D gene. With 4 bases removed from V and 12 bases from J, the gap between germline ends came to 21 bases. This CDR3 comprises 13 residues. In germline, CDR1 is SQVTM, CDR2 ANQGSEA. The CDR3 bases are TGCAGCGTTGCGACATCTACCACCCTGGTCGACACCTTC. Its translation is CSVATSTTLVDTF.

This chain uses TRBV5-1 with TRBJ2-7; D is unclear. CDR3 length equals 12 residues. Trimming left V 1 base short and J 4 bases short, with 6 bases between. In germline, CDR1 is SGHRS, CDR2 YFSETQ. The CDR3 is CASSLSEYEQYF. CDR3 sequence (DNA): TGCGCCAGCAGCTTGTCAGAATACGAGCAGTACTTC.

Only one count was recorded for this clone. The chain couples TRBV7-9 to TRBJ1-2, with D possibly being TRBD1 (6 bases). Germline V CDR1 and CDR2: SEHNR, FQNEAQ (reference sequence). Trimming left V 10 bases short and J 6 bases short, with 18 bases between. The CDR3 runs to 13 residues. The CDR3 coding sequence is TGTGCCACGACGAGCGGGGGCGCGGATGGCTACACCTTC. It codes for CATTSGGADGYTF.

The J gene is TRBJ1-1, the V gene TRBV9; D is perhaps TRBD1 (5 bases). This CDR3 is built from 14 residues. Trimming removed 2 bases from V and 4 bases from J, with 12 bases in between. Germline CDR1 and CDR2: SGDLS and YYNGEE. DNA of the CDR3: TGTGCCAGCAGCGTGACAGACCTGGGCACTGAAGCTTTCTTT. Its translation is CASSVTDLGTEAFF.

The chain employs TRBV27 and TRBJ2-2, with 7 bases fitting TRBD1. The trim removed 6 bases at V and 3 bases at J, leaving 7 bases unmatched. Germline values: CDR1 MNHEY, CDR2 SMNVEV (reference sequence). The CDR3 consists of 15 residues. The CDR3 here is CASRGRQGHTGELFF. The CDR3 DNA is TGTGCCAGCAGGGGTAGACAGGGCCACACCGGGGAGCTGTTTTTT.

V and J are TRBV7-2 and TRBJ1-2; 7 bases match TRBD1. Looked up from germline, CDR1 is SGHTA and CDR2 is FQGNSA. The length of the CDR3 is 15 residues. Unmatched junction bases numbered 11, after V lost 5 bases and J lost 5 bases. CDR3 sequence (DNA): TGTGCCAGCAGCCCCGGGACAGCTCGCCGATATGGCTACACCTTC. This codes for CASSPGTARRYGYTF.

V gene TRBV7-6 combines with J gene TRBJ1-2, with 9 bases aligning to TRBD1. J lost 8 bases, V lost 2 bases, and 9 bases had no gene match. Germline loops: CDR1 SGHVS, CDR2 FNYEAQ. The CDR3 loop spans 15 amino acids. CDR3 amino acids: CASSLSPGTGTGYTF. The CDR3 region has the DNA TGTGCCAGCAGCTTAAGCCCCGGGACAGGGACCGGCTACACCTTC.

CDR3 loop: CAWNSRSRQAHNEQFF. CDR3 bases: TGTGCCTGGAACTCGAGGTCCAGACAGGCCCACAATGAGCAGTTCTTC. This chain connects TRBV30 to TRBJ2-1; TRBD1 is a possible D gene (6 bases). Trimming pared 4 bases from V and 5 bases from J, leaving 21 bases between. The CDR3 extends over 16 amino acids. Germline V lookup: CDR1 GTSNPN, CDR2 SVGIG (reference sequence).

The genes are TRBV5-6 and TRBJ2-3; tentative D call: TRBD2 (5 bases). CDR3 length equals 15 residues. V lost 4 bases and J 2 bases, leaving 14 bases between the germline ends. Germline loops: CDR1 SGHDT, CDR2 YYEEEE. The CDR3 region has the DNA TGTGCCAGCAGCCTCAGACTAACCTACACAGATACGCAGTATTTT. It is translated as CASSLRLTYTDTQYF.

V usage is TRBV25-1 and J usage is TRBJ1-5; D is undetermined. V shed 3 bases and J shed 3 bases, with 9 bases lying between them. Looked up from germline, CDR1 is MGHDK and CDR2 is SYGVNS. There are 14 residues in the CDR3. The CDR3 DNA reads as TGTGCCAGCAGTGAGGGGAGCGTCAATCAGCCCCAGCATTTT. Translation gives CASSEGSVNQPQHF.

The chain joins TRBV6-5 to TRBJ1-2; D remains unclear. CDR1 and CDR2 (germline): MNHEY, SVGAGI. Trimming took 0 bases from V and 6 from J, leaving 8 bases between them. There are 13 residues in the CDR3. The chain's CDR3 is CASSYSNKDGYTF. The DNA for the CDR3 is TGTGCCAGCAGTTACTCGAACAAAGATGGCTACACCTTC.

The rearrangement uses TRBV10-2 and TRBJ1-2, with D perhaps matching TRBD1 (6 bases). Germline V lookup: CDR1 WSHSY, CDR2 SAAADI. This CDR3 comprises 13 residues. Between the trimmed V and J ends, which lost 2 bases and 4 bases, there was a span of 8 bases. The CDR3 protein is CASSETGIYGYTF. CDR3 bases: TGCGCCAGCAGTGAGACAGGGATCTATGGCTACACCTTC.

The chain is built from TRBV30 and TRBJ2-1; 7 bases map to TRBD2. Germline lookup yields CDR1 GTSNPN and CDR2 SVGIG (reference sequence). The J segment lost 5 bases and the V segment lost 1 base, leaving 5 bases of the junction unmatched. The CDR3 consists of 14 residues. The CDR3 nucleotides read TGTGCCTGGAGTGGCGGGGGAGAAGACAATGAGCAGTTCTTC. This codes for CAWSGGGEDNEQFF. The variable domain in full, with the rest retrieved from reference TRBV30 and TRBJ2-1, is SQTIHQWPATLVQPVGSPLSLECTVEGTSNPNLYWYRQAAGRGLQLLFYSVGIGQISSEVPQNLSASRPQDRQFILSSKKLLLSDSGFYLCAWSGGGEDNEQFFGPGTRLTVL.

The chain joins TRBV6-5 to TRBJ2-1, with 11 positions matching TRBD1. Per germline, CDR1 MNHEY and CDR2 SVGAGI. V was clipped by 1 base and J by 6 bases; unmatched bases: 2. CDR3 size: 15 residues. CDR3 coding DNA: TGTGCCAGCAGTTACTTCGGGACAGGGGGCAATGAGCAGTTCTTC. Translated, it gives CASSYFGTGGNEQFF.

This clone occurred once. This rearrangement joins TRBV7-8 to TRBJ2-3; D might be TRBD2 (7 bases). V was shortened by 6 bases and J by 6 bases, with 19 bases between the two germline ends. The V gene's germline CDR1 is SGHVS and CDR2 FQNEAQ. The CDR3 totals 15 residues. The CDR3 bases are TGTGCCAGCAGAGTCGATGGGGGGGCTTTTGATACGCAGTATTTT. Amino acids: CASRVDGGAFDTQYF.

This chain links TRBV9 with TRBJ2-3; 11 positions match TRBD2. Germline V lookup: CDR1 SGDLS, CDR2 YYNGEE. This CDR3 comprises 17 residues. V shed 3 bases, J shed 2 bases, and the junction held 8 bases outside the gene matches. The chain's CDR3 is CASSDGKTSGITDTQYF. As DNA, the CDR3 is TGTGCCAGCAGCGATGGGAAGACTAGCGGGATCACAGATACGCAGTATTTT. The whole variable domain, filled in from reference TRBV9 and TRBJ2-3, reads DSGVTQTPKHLITATGQRVTLRCSPRSGDLSVYWYQQSLDQGLQFLIQYYNGEERAKGNILERFSAQQFPDLHSELNLSSLELGDSALYFCASSDGKTSGITDTQYFGPGTRLTVL.

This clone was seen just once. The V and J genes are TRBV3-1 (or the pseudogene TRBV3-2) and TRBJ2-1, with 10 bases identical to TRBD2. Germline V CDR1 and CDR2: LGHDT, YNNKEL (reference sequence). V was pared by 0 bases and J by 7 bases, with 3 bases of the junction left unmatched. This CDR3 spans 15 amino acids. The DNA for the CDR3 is TGTGCCAGCAGCCAAGAGGCTAGCGGGAGTAATGAGCAGTTCTTC. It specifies CASSQEASGSNEQFF.